This is a list of T cell receptor beta chains from one sample in a study of vaccination effects on CD4 cells after COVID-19. Sequencing was performed with immunoSEQ multiplex PCR; in TCRdb, only in-frame clones are kept and a portion is missing. The table shows around 23,000 clones, with roughly 70% occurring only once. No antigens are known for them. Sequencing was performed on CD4+ T cells from PBMCs cultured with HCoV-NL63 spike peptides, taken before COVID-19 vaccination. All receptors come from a human donor who received a COVID-19 vaccine. CDR3s include the opening cysteine and the closing phenylalanine or tryptophan. The D gene is left open where the match is weak. Size is stated for part of the rows, as once, few or many counts, or as a class when the clone is expanded.

j_call: TRBJ1-2; v_call: TRBV11-2; d_call: NA; clone_size: NA; cdr3_nt: TGTGCCAGCAGCTTAGATAGGCTAGGCTACACCTTC; cdr3_aa: CASSLDRLGYTF
j_call: TRBJ2-7; v_call: TRBV19; d_call: TRBD2; clone_size: few; cdr3_nt: TGTGCCAGTAGTATGACGGGGGGTATCACCTACGAGCAGTACTTC; cdr3_aa: CASSMTGGITYEQYF
j_call: TRBJ2-3; v_call: TRBV5-1; d_call: TRBD2; clone_size: NA; cdr3_nt: TGCGCCAGCAGCTTGGCGGGACTAGTGGGGGGCACAGATACGCAGTATTTT; cdr3_aa: CASSLAGLVGGTDTQYF
j_call: TRBJ2-7; v_call: TRBV4-1; d_call: NA; clone_size: NA; cdr3_nt: TGCGCCAGCAGCCAAGATAACGACTACGAGCAGTACTTC; cdr3_aa: CASSQDNDYEQYF
j_call: TRBJ2-7; v_call: TRBV6-6; d_call: NA; clone_size: NA; cdr3_nt: TGTGCCAGCAGCCAACCCTACGAGCAGTACTTC; cdr3_aa: CASSQPYEQYF
j_call: TRBJ2-3; v_call: TRBV24-1; d_call: NA; clone_size: NA; cdr3_nt: TGTGCCACCAGTGATGGCCGCACAGATACGCAGTATTTT; cdr3_aa: CATSDGRTDTQYF
j_call: TRBJ2-5; v_call: TRBV18; d_call: TRBD2; clone_size: NA; cdr3_nt: TGTGCCAGCTCACCCTCCGGGACTAGCGGGAGGTTTCAAGAGACCCAGTACTTC; cdr3_aa: CASSPSGTSGRFQETQYF
j_call: TRBJ2-1; v_call: TRBV5-1; d_call: NA; clone_size: NA; cdr3_nt: TGCGCCAGCAGCTTGACTAGCTACAATGAGCAGTTCTTC; cdr3_aa: CASSLTSYNEQFF
j_call: TRBJ2-7; v_call: TRBV5-1; d_call: TRBD1; clone_size: NA; cdr3_nt: TGCGCCAGCAGCTCATATAGGGGGCTGGGGGACGAGCAGTACTTC; cdr3_aa: CASSSYRGLGDEQYF
j_call: TRBJ2-1; v_call: TRBV7-8; d_call: NA; clone_size: NA; cdr3_nt: TGTGCCAGCAGATCGGGGTCGAGTGAGGGGAGCTCCTACAATGAGCAGTTCTTC; cdr3_aa: CASRSGSSEGSSYNEQFF
j_call: TRBJ1-2; v_call: TRBV28; d_call: NA; clone_size: NA; cdr3_nt: TGTGCCAGCAGATTTCCCCGGGAAATGGGGGGCTACACCTTC; cdr3_aa: CASRFPREMGGYTF
j_call: TRBJ1-2; v_call: TRBV5-4; d_call: NA; clone_size: few; cdr3_nt: TGTGCCAGCAGCTTGGGACAGCCAAATGGCTACACCTTC; cdr3_aa: CASSLGQPNGYTF
j_call: TRBJ2-3; v_call: TRBV5-4; d_call: TRBD2; clone_size: once; cdr3_nt: TGTGCCAGCAGCTTCGGGGGAACACTAGCGGGGGTGACAGATACGCAGTATTTT; cdr3_aa: CASSFGGTLAGVTDTQYF
j_call: TRBJ1-1; v_call: TRBV7-6; d_call: NA; clone_size: NA; cdr3_nt: TGTGCCAGCAGCCTACGGCCGCTAGCCTCGAACACTGAAGCTTTCTTT; cdr3_aa: CASSLRPLASNTEAFF
j_call: TRBJ1-5; v_call: TRBV19; d_call: NA; clone_size: NA; cdr3_nt: TGTGCCAGTAGTGTGGATAGCAATCAGCCCCAGCATTTT; cdr3_aa: CASSVDSNQPQHF
j_call: TRBJ2-7; v_call: TRBV7-2; d_call: NA; clone_size: few; cdr3_nt: TGTGCCAGCCGAATCTACAGTGGGAGCTCCTACGAGCAGTACTTC; cdr3_aa: CASRIYSGSSYEQYF
j_call: TRBJ2-1; v_call: TRBV27; d_call: NA; clone_size: NA; cdr3_nt: TGTGCCAGCAGCCCAGCACCATACAATGAGCAGTTCTTC; cdr3_aa: CASSPAPYNEQFF
j_call: TRBJ1-5; v_call: TRBV9; d_call: NA; clone_size: NA; cdr3_nt: TGTGCCAGCAGTGAGACGGGACACCACAATCAGCCCCAGCATTTT; cdr3_aa: CASSETGHHNQPQHF